This T cell receptor beta chain was captured by sequencing in a study of shared clonotypes between healthy human individuals. Study at large: CD4 naive and memory got three plates each, CD8 naive two, CD8 memory one. Study observations and caveats: Naive CD4 clonotypes were shared across a few donors at approximately 5.3%. Large depth notwithstanding, sorted-subset sequencing proved incomplete by rarefaction.

Note on this clone: Its target is unknown.

This CDR3 is 15 amino acids long. Per the germline V gene, CDR1 is SGDLS and CDR2 is YYNGEE. With 4 bases removed from V and 4 bases from J, the gap between germline ends came to 15 bases. A CD45RA+ naive subset and a CD45RA-negative memory subset were split from CD4+ cells. Only in-frame clones appear in the TCRdb table, and some are missing; sequencing was by immunoSEQ multiplex PCR. The sample holds 2,500,000 or so clones, roughly 93% seen once. The sequence came from a man younger than 35 in good health. Some clones in this sample may be carry-over from other donors' samples. V is TRBV9 and J is TRBJ1-3, with D unresolved. The specimen was naive CD4+ T cells from PBMCs. Subset defined: CD45RA+ positively selected. For the CDR3, the DNA is TGTGCCAGCAGCTTTAGGGCGGACTGGGGAAACACCATATATTTT. Translated, it gives CASSFRADWGNTIYF.